A single sample gave rise to the 2 T cell receptor beta chains below, sequenced in a study of T cell responses to AZD1222 COVID-19 vaccine. The table came from immunoSEQ multiplex PCR; TCRdb's copy has only in-frame clones and leaves some out. The table lists under 70,000 clones, about 90% of them singletons. This material consisted of peripheral blood, taken on day 0 of AZD1222 vaccination. The source of these receptors is an adult in good health.

The CDR3 DNA reads as TGTGCCAGCAGCAAAGCGCTGGGGAATCAGCCCCAGCATTTT. This gives the protein CASSKALGNQPQHF. The chain has TRBV21-1 and TRBJ1-5. TRBV21-1 is flagged as a pseudogene. This CDR3 is built from 14 residues.

The chain combines TRBV19 with TRBJ2-7, with D perhaps being TRBD1 or TRBD2 (5 bases each). Trimming took 5 bases from V and 6 from J, leaving 17 bases between them. The germline V gene has CDR1 LNHDA and CDR2 SQIVND (reference sequence). The CDR3 has 14 amino acids. For the CDR3, the DNA is TGTGCCAGTAGTTACTCTGGGGGTCGCGGCGAGCAGTACTTC. Translation gives CASSYSGGRGEQYF. Using reference TRBV19 and TRBJ2-7 for the parts outside the CDR3, the full variable domain is DGGITQSPKYLFRKEGQNVTLSCEQNLNHDAMYWYRQDPGQGLRLIYYSQIVNDFQKGDIAEGYSVSREKKESFPLTVTSAQKNPTAFYLCASSYSGGRGEQYFGPGTRLTVT.